This T cell receptor (beta chain) was sequenced in a study of CD8 T cells in Susac syndrome. Random hexamers were used to reverse transcribe the RNA input (0.5 to 1 ug). The amplification used immunoSEQ multiplex PCR on TCR beta CDR3; it spanned 54 Vbeta and 13 Jbeta. TCRdb reprocessed the immunoSEQ multiplex PCR reads via MiXCR and lists one record per CDR3 protein. The sample consists of about 130,000 distinct CDR3 sequences, roughly 89% of them appearing once. Trimming cost V 4 bases and J 3 bases; bases outside gene matches: 5. CDR1 is SEHNR and CDR2 is FQNEAQ in the germline V gene (reference sequence). The CDR3 runs 14 residues. CD8+ and CD4+ T cells from blood underwent TCR beta sequencing. Relapsing-remitting disease, either stable or active, was present in the treatment-naive patients who were the multiple sclerosis controls.

The sequence came from a human donor with multiple sclerosis. The sequencing sample was made of CD8+ T cells from PBMCs. The chain employs TRBV7-9 and TRBJ1-1; 7 bases fit TRBD1. CDR3 DNA sequence: TGTGCCAGCAGCTCCACAGGGGTCGACACTGAAGCTTTCTTT. This codes for CASSSTGVDTEAFF.